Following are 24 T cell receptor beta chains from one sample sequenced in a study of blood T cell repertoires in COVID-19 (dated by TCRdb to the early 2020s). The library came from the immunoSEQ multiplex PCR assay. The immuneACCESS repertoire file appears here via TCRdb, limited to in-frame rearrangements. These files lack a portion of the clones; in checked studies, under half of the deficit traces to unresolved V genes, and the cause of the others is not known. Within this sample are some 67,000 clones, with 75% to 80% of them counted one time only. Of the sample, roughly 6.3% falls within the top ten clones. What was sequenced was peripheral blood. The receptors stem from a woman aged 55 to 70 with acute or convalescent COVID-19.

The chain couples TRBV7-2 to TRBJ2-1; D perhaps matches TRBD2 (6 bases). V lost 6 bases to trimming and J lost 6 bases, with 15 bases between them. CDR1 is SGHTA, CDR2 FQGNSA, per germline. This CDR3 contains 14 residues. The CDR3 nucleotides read TGTGCCAGCAGAACGGCGGGGCCCTCCAATGAGCAGTTCTTC. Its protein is CASRTAGPSNEQFF.

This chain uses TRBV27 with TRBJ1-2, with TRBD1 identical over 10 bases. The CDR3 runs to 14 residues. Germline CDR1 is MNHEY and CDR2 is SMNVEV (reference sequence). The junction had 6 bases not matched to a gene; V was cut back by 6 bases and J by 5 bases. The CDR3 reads CASSRTGGVYGYTF. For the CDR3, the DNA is TGTGCCAGCAGCCGGACAGGGGGGGTTTATGGCTACACCTTC.

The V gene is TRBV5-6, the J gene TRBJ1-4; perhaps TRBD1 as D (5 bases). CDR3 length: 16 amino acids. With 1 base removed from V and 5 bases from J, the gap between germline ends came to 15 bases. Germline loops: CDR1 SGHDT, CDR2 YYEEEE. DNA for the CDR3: TGTGCCAGCAGCTTGCTTTACAGTGGGGCGAATGAAAAACTGTTTTTT. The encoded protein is CASSLLYSGANEKLFF.

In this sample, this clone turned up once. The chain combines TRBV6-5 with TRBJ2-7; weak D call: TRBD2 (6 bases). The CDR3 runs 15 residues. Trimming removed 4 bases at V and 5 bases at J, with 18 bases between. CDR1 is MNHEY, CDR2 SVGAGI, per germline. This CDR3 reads CASSFPGLGIHEQYF. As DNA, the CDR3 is TGTGCCAGCAGTTTTCCGGGACTGGGAATTCACGAGCAGTACTTC.

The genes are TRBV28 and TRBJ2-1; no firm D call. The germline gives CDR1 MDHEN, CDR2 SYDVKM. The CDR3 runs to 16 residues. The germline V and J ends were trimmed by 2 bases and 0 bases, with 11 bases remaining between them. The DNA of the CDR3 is TGTGCCAGCAGTTTAGGAGACGCGAGCTCCTACAATGAGCAGTTCTTC. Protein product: CASSLGDASSYNEQFF.

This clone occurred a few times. CDR3 residues: CASSGDRQNTEAFF. CDR3 in DNA: TGTGCCAGCTCCGGGGACAGGCAAAACACTGAAGCTTTCTTT. V usage is TRBV18 and J usage is TRBJ1-1; 8 bases fit TRBD1. This CDR3 contains 14 residues. CDR1 is KGHSH and CDR2 is LQKENI in the germline V gene. V shed 6 bases and J 2 bases; nucleotides not matched to a gene: 5.

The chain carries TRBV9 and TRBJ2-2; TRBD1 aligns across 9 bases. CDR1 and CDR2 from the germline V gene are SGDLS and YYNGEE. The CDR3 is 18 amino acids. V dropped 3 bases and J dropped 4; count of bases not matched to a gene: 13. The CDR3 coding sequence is TGTGCCAGCAGCGCCCGGCCTGGACAGGGGATTCTCACCGGGGAGCTGTTTTTT. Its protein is CASSARPGQGILTGELFF.

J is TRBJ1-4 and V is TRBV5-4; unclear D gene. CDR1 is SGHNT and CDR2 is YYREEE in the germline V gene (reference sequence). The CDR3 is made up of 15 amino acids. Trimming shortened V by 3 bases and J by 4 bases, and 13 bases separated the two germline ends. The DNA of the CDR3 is TGTGCCAGCAGCTCCCAACCTGGAGGTAATGAAAAACTGTTTTTT. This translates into CASSSQPGGNEKLFF.

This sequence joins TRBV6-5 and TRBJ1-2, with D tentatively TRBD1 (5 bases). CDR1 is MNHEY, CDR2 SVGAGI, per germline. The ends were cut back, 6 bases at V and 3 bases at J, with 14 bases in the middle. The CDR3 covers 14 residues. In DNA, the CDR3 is TGTGCCAGCAGCTATTCGGGGGGGGACTATGGCTACACCTTC. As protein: CASSYSGGDYGYTF.

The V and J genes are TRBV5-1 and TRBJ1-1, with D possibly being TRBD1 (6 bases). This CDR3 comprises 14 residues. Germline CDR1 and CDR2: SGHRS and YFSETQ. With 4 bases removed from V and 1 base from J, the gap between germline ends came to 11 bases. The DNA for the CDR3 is TGCGCCAGCAGCGAACGGACAGCGAACACTGAAGCTTTCTTT. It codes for CASSERTANTEAFF.

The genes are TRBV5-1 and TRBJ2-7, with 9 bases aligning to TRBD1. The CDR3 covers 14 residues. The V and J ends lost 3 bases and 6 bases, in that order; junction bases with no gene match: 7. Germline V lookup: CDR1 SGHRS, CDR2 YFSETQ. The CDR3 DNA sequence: TGCGCCAGCAGCTGGGGACAGGGTGAGGGCGAGCAGTACTTC. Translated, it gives CASSWGQGEGEQYF.

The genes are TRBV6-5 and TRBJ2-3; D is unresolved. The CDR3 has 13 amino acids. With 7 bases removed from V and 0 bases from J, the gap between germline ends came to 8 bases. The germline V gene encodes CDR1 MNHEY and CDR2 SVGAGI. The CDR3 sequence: CASKYFSTDTQYF. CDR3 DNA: TGTGCCAGCAAATACTTTAGCACAGATACGCAGTATTTT.

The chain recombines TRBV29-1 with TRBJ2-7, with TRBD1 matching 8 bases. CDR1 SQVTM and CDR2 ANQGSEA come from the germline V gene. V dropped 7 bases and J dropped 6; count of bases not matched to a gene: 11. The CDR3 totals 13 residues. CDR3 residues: CSAGQGQSREQYF. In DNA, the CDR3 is TGCAGCGCCGGACAGGGTCAGTCACGCGAGCAGTACTTC.

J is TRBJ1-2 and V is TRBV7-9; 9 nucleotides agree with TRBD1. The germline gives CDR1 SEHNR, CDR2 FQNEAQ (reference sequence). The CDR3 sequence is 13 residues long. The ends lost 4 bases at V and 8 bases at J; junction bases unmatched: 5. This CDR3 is CASSSGQGWGYTF. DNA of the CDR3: TGTGCCAGCAGCTCGGGACAGGGTTGGGGCTACACCTTC.

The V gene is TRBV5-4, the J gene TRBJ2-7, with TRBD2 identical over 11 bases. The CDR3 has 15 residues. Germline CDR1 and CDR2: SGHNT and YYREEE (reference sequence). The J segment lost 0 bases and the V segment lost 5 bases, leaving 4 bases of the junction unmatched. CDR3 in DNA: TGTGCCAGCAGTCGGGGGACTAGCGGCTCCTACGAGCAGTACTTC. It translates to CASSRGTSGSYEQYF. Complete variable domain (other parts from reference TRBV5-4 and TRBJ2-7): ETGVTQSPTHLIKTRGQQVTLRCSSQSGHNTVSWYQQALGQGPQFIFQYYREEENGRGNFPPRFSGLQFPNYSSELNVNALELDDSALYLCASSRGTSGSYEQYFGPGTRLTVT.

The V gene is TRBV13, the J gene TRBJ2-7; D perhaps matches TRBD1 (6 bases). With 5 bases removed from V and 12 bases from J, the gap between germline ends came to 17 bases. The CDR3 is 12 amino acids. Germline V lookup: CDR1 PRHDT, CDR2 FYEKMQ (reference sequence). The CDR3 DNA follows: TGTGCCAGCAGCCCCCTGGGGGCACAGGCGTACTTC. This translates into CASSPLGAQAYF.

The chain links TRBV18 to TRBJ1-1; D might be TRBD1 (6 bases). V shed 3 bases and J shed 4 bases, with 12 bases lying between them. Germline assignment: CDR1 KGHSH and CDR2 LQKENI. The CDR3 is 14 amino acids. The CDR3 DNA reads TGTGCCAGCTCACCCACAGGGTTGGTCACTGAAGCTTTCTTT. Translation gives CASSPTGLVTEAFF.

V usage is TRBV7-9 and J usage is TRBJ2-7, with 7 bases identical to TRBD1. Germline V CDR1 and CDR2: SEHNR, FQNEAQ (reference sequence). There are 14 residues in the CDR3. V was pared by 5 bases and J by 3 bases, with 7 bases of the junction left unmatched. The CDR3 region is CASSIGQANYEQYF. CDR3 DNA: TGTGCCAGCAGCATCGGACAGGCGAACTACGAGCAGTACTTC. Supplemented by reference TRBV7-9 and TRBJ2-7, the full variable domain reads DTGVSQNPRHKITKRGQNVTFRCDPISEHNRLYWYRQTLGQGPEFLTYFQNEAQLEKSRLLSDRFSAERPKGSFSTLEIQRTEQGDSAMYLCASSIGQANYEQYFGPGTRLTVT.

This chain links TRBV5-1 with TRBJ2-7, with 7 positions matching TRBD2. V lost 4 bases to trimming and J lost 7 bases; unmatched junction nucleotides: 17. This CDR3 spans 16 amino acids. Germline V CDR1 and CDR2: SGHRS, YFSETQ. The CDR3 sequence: CASSLGVASGYLEQYF. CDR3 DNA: TGCGCCAGCAGCCTGGGCGTGGCTAGCGGCTACTTAGAGCAGTACTTC. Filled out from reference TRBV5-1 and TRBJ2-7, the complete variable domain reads KAGVTQTPRYLIKTRGQQVTLSCSPISGHRSVSWYQQTPGQGLQFLFEYFSETQRNKGNFPGRFSGRQFSNSRSEMNVSTLELGDSALYLCASSLGVASGYLEQYFGPGTRLTVT.

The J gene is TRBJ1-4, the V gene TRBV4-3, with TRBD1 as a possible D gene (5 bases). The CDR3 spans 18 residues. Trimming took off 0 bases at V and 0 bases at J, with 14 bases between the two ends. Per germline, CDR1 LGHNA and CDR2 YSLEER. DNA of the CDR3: TGCGCCAGCAGCCAAGACGCCACAGCGGGGGCAACTAATGAAAAACTGTTTTTT. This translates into CASSQDATAGATNEKLFF.

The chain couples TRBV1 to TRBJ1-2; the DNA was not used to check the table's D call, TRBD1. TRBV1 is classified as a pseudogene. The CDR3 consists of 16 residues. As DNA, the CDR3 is TGCACCAGCAGCCAAGATTCGGCAGGGTCATGGTATGGCTACACCTTC. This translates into CTSSQDSAGSWYGYTF.

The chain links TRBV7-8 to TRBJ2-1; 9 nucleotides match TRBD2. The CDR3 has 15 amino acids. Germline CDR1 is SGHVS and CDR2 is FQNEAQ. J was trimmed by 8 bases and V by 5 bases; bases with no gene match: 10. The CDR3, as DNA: TGTGCCAGCAGCCCGACGCGGGGGGGCTTGGATGAGCAGTTCTTC. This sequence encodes CASSPTRGGLDEQFF.

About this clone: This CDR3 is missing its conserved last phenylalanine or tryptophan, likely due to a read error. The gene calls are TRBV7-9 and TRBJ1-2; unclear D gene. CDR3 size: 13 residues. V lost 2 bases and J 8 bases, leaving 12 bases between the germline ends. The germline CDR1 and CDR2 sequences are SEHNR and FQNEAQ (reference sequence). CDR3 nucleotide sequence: TGTGCCAGCAGCTTATTTAGCACGCACGGCTACACCCTC. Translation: CASSLFSTHGYTL.

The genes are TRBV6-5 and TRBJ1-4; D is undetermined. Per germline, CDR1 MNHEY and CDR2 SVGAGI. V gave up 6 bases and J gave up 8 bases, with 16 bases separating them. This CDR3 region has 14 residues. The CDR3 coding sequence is TGTGCCAGCAGGCGTCACGGTGGGGAGGAAAAACTGTTTTTT. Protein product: CASRRHGGEEKLFF.